These 9 T cell receptor beta chains came from one sample sequenced in a study of shared clonotypes between healthy human individuals. Here immunoSEQ multiplex PCR was the method, and the copy in TCRdb shows in-frame clones only, minus some. This sample yields more than 2 million clones, of which 95% are seen a single time; 0.13% belongs to the top ten. Sequencing was carried out using naive CD4+ T cells sorted from blood. As to subset: CD45RA+ positively selected. These receptors were obtained from a man between 18 and 29 years old in good health.

This chain links TRBV7-2 with TRBJ2-2, with TRBD1 identical over 8 bases. CDR3 length equals 16 residues. In germline, CDR1 is SGHTA, CDR2 FQGNSA. V dropped 5 bases and J dropped 0; count of bases not matched to a gene: 5. The CDR3 region has the DNA TGTGCCAGCAGCCTGACAGGGGATTCGAACACCGGGGAGCTGTTTTTT. Its translation: CASSLTGDSNTGELFF.

The rearrangement uses TRBV10-1 and TRBJ2-3, with 10 positions matching TRBD2. The CDR3 covers 14 residues. V trimming: 4 bases; J trimming: 10 bases; junction bases outside the gene matches: 8. Germline CDR1 WNHNN, CDR2 SYGVQD (reference sequence). The CDR3, as DNA: TGCGCCAGCAGTGGGACTAGCGGCCCGTCTTCGCAGTATTTT. It encodes CASSGTSGPSSQYF.

V and J are TRBV18 and TRBJ1-3; D is possibly TRBD1 (5 bases). Germline loops: CDR1 KGHSH, CDR2 LQKENI. Trimming took 7 bases from V and 11 from J, leaving 15 bases between them. The CDR3 consists of 12 residues. In nucleotides, the CDR3 is TGTGCCAGCTTCACCACTCAGGGACCCATATATTTT. Encoded protein: CASFTTQGPIYF.

V gene TRBV2 combines with J gene TRBJ2-5; 9 bases are shared with TRBD1. V lost 5 bases and J lost 5; bases outside the gene matches: 9. This CDR3 has 15 residues. The germline gives CDR1 SNHLY, CDR2 FYNNEI. In nucleotides, the CDR3 is TGTGCCAGCAGTTTCCGGGACAGGGAAGGGGAGACCCAGTACTTC. Protein product: CASSFRDREGETQYF.

This sequence joins TRBV11-3 and TRBJ2-2; D might be TRBD1 (6 bases). V lost 5 bases and J 7 bases, leaving 14 bases between the germline ends. CDR1 and CDR2 from the germline V gene are SGHNT and YENEEA. CDR3 length: 14 amino acids. As DNA, the CDR3 is TGTGCCAGCAGCCTATCACAGGGTATCGGGGAGCTGTTTTTT. Its translation is CASSLSQGIGELFF.

V gene TRBV28 combines with J gene TRBJ1-6; D gene unclear. The germline V gene has CDR1 MDHEN and CDR2 SYDVKM. V lost 3 bases and J 13 bases, leaving 13 bases between the germline ends. There are 13 residues in the CDR3. The CDR3, as DNA: TGTGCCAGCAGTTTCGGACTCCAGCTGCCCCTCCACTTT. It translates to CASSFGLQLPLHF. The whole variable domain, remainder taken from reference TRBV28 and TRBJ1-6, is DVKVTQSSRYLVKRTGEKVFLECVQDMDHENMFWYRQDPGLGLRLIYFSYDVKMKEKGDIPEGYSVSREKKERFSLILESASTNQTSMYLCASSFGLQLPLHFGNGTRLTVT.

This chain connects TRBV28 to TRBJ2-7, with TRBD1 matching 9 bases. V gave up 2 bases and J gave up 3 bases; unmatched junction bases: 11. Germline V gene lookup returns CDR1 MDHEN and CDR2 SYDVKM. This CDR3 is 17 amino acids long. CDR3 nucleotide sequence: TGTGCCAGCAGTTTACTGGGGGGGGACAGGGAAGACTACGAGCAGTACTTC. Its translation: CASSLLGGDREDYEQYF.

The chain recombines TRBV5-7 with TRBJ2-3; a possible D gene is TRBD1 (5 bases). TRBV5-7 qualifies as an ORF whose function is uncertain. The CDR3 runs to 17 residues. The V gene lost 3 bases and the J gene lost 0 bases, with 17 bases spanning the gap. The CDR3 is CASSSRAYRISTDTQYF. CDR3 nucleotide sequence: TGTGCCAGCAGCTCCCGTGCCTACAGGATAAGCACAGATACGCAGTATTTT.

The chain carries TRBV5-6 and TRBJ1-2; 7 bases are a match to TRBD1. Germline CDR1 SGHDT, CDR2 YYEEEE. This CDR3 spans 13 amino acids. The trim removed 4 bases at V and 2 bases at J, leaving 2 bases unmatched. CDR3 region: CASSRQGNYGYTF. CDR3 DNA sequence: TGTGCCAGCAGCCGACAGGGAAACTATGGCTACACCTTC.